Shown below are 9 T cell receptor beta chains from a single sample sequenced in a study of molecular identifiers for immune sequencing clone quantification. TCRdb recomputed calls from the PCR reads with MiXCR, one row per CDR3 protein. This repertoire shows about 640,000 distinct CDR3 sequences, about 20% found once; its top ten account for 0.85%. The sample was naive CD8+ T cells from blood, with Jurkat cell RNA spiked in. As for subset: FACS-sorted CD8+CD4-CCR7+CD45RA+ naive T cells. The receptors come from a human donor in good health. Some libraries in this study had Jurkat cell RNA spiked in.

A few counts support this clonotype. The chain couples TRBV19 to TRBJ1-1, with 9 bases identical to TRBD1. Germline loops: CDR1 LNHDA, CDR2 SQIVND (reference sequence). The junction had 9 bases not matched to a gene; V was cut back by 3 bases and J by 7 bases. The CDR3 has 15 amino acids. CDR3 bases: TGTGCCAGTAGTATCGAGGGACAGGGAAAAGTTGAAGCTTTCTTT. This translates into CASSIEGQGKVEAFF.

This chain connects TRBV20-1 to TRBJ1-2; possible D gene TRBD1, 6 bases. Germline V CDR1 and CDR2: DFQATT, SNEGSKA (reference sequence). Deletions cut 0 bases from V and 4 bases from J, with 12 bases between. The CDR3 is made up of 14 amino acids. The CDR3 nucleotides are TGCAGTGCTAGAGATCGGGGGCGCGTCTATGGCTACACCTTC. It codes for CSARDRGRVYGYTF.

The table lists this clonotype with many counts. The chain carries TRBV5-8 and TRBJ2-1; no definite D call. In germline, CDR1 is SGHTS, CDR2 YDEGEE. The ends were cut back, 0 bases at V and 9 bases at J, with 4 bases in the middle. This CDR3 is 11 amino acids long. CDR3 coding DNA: TGTGCCAGCAGCTTGGGGGTTGAGCAGTTCTTC. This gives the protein CASSLGVEQFF. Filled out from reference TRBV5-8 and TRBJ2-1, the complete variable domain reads EAGVTQSPTHLIKTRGQQATLRCSPISGHTSVYWYQQALGLGLQFLLWYDEGEERNRGNFPPRFSGRQFPNYSSELNVNALELEDSALYLCASSLGVEQFFGPGTRLTVL.

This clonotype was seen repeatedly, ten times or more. CDR3 sequence (DNA): TGTGCCAGCAGTTTGACAGAGGGCTACGAGCAGTACTTC. As protein: CASSLTEGYEQYF. The chain links TRBV27 to TRBJ2-7; TRBD1 or TRBD2 may be the D gene (5 bases each). This CDR3 has 13 amino acids. The V and J ends lost 3 bases and 3 bases respectively, with 9 bases between them. CDR1 and CDR2 from the germline V gene are MNHEY and SMNVEV (reference sequence).

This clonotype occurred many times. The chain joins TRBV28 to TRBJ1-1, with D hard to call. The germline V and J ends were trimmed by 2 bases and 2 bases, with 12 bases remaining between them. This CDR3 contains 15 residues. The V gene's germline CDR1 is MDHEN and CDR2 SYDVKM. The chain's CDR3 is CASSLVLVGNTEAFF. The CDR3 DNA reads TGTGCCAGCAGTTTAGTCCTCGTAGGAAACACTGAAGCTTTCTTT.

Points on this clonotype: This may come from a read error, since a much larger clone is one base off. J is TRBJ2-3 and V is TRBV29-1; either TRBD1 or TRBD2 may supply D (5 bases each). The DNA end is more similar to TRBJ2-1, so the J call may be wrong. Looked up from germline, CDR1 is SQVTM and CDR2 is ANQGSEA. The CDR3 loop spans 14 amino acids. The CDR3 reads CSVLPPGRYNGQFF. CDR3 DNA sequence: TGCAGCGTCCTCCCTCCGGGGCGCTACAATGGGCAGTTCTTC.

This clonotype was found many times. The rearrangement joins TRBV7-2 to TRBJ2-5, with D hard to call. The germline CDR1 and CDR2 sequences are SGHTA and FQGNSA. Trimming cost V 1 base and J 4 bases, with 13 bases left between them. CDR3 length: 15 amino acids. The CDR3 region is CASSLGPRLGETQYF. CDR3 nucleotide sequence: TGTGCCAGCAGCTTAGGCCCTAGGCTGGGAGAGACCCAGTACTTC.

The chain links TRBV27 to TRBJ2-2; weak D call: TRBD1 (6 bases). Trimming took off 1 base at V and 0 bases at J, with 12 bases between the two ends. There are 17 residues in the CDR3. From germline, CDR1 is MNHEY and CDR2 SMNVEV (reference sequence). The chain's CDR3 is CASSLCRDITNTGELFF. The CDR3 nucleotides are TGTGCCAGCAGTTTATGCCGGGACATAACGAACACCGGGGAGCTGTTTTTT.

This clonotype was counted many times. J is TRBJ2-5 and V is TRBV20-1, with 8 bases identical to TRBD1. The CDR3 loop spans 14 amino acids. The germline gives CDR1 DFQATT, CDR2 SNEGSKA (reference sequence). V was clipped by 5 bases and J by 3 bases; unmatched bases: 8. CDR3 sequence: CSADAGTGKETQYF. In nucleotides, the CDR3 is TGCAGTGCTGACGCGGGGACAGGAAAAGAGACCCAGTACTTC.